This TCR beta chain comes out of a study of STAT5B mutations in CD4+ large granular lymphocyte leukemia. The study's findings and limits: TRBV06-family usage was enriched in top patient clones (8/27) versus controls (2/35). No patients shared main leukemic clonotypes, though 20% to 25% appeared at low frequency elsewhere.

To note about this clone: No antigen is known for it.

Libraries were prepared by immunoSEQ multiplex PCR; TCRdb keeps only in-frame clonotypes and omits some of them. The data hold around 50,000 clones, with about four fifths observed a single time. CDR1 and CDR2 from the germline V gene are SEHNR and FQNEAQ (reference sequence). The germline V and J ends were trimmed by 1 base and 5 bases, with 17 bases remaining between them. The CDR3 runs 16 residues. Sequenced sample: CD4+ T cells from blood buffy coats. The chain couples TRBV7-9 to TRBJ2-5; no clear D gene. The source of this sequence is a human donor in good health. CDR3 region: CASSLEVSRTMETQYF. The CDR3 bases are TGTGCCAGCAGCTTAGAAGTCTCCAGAACCATGGAGACCCAGTACTTC.